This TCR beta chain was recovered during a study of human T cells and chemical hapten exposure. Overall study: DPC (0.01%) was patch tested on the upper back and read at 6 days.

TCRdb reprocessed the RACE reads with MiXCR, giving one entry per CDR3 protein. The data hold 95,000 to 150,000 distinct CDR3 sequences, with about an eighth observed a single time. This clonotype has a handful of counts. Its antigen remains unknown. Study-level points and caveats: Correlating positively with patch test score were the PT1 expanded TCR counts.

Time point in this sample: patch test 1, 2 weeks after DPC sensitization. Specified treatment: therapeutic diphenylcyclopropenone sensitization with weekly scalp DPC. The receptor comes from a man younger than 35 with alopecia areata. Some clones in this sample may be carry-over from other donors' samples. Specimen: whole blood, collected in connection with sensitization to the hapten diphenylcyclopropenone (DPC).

This chain's CDR3 is CASSYLRDENQPQHF. CDR3 nucleotide sequence: TGCGCCAGCAGCTATCTCCGGGACGAAAATCAGCCCCAGCATTTT. V usage is TRBV4-1 and J usage is TRBJ1-5; tentatively, D is TRBD1 (5 bases). Trimming pared 5 bases from V and 4 bases from J, leaving 15 bases between. Germline CDR1 MGHRA, CDR2 YSYEKL. The CDR3 length is 15 residues.